A single sample gave rise to the 3 T cell receptor beta chains below, sequenced in a study of Tregs in tolerant kidney transplant recipients. Clones were read by immunoSEQ multiplex PCR, and TCRdb kept only the in-frame ones, dropping some. Of approximately 60,000 clones listed, around 87% are singletons. Recipients received nonmyeloablative bone marrow transplants from related graft donors, with transient mixed chimerism. The material was CD4+ T cells from blood (PBMCs), obtained 6 months after the transplant. All receptors come from a human patient who received a combined kidney and bone marrow transplant. Some T cells may possibly be graft donor cells.

The chain has TRBV7-2 and TRBJ1-1; D perhaps matches TRBD1 (5 bases). V was trimmed by 1 base and J by 5 bases, leaving 8 bases between them. Germline V gene sequence: CDR1 SGHTA, CDR2 FQGNSA. The CDR3 loop spans 13 amino acids. CDR3 protein: CASSLGQQTEAFF. The DNA of the CDR3 is TGTGCCAGCAGCTTAGGACAGCAAACTGAAGCTTTCTTT.

This chain uses TRBV15 with TRBJ2-7; 12 nucleotides match TRBD2. The CDR3 is 17 amino acids. Germline loops: CDR1 LNHNV, CDR2 YYDKDF (reference sequence). V shed 4 bases, J shed 3 bases, and the junction held 10 bases outside the gene matches. This chain's CDR3 is CATSKQRPGLAGYEQYF. The CDR3 bases are TGTGCCACCAGCAAGCAACGACCGGGACTAGCGGGCTACGAGCAGTACTTC.

On this clone: Its ends do not fully match the called genes, so a read error is possible. The genes are TRBV29-1 and TRBJ2-3; 9 positions match TRBD1. The CDR3 has 10 residues. The germline V gene encodes CDR1 SQVTM and CDR2 ANQGSEA. The CDR3: CSVEQGTGNF. CDR3 coding DNA: TGCAGCGTTGAACAGGGGACAGGGAACTTT.